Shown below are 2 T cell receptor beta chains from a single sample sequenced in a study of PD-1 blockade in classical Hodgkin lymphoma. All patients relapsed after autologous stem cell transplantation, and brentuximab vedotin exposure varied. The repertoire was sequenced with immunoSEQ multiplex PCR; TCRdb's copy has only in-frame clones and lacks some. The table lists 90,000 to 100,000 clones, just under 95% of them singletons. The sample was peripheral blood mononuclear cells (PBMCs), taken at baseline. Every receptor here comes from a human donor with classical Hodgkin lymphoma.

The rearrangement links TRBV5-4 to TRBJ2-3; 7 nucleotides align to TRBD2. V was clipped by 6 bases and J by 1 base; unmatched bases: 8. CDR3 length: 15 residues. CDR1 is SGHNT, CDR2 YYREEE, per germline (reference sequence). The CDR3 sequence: CASNSGGGGTDTQYF. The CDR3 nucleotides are TGTGCCAGCAATTCGGGAGGCGGGGGCACAGATACGCAGTATTTT.

CDR3 residues: CASTLPPGQQNTGELFF. For the CDR3, the DNA is TGTGCCAGCACCCTACCTCCGGGACAGCAGAACACCGGGGAGCTGTTTTTT. The chain links TRBV19 to TRBJ2-2; TRBD1 matches at 7 bases. Looked up from germline, CDR1 is LNHDA and CDR2 is SQIVND (reference sequence). The CDR3 is 17 residues long. Losses at the gene ends were 9 bases for V and 1 base for J; bases not matched to a gene: 14. Full variable domain (remainder filled in from reference TRBV19 and TRBJ2-2): DGGITQSPKYLFRKEGQNVTLSCEQNLNHDAMYWYRQDPGQGLRLIYYSQIVNDFQKGDIAEGYSVSREKKESFPLTVTSAQKNPTAFYLCASTLPPGQQNTGELFFGEGSRLTVL.